The clone carrying this TCR beta chain showed up just a few times. Constant-segment-primed 5'RACE gave TCR alpha and TCR beta cDNA libraries with sample barcodes and UMIs. TCRdb re-derived calls from the 5' RACE reads in MiXCR, one entry per CDR3 protein. The table lists 360,000 or so distinct CDR3 sequences, approximately 29% of them singletons. These data are taken from a study of T-cell memory formation after mild COVID-19. The V and J ends lost 4 bases and 2 bases, in that order; junction bases with no gene match: 4. This CDR3 contains 14 residues. From germline, CDR1 is DFQATT and CDR2 SNEGSKA (reference sequence).

The source material was PBMCs or a T cell subset sorted from them (not recorded which). The chain employs TRBV20-1 and TRBJ2-3; 9 nucleotides agree with TRBD2. The clonotype was recovered from an adult woman who had mild COVID-19 (a few samples of this study predate the infection). Cell type and time point are not known. Here the CDR3 reads CSANLAGLTDTQYF. CDR3 DNA: TGCAGTGCTAACCTAGCGGGACTCACAGATACGCAGTATTTT.